The rows below give T cell receptor beta chains drawn from one sample of a study of T-cell memory formation after mild COVID-19. One entry per CDR3 protein, called by TCRdb with MiXCR from the 5' RACE reads. The profile shows a few hundred thousand distinct CDR3 sequences, around 15% of them singletons. The source material was PBMCs or a T cell subset sorted from them (not recorded which). The source of these receptors is a man between 18 and 35 years old who had mild COVID-19 (a few samples of this study predate the infection). Cell type and time point are not known. CDR3s leave out the opening cysteine and the closing phenylalanine or tryptophan. The order of the fields is CDR3 protein, J gene, CDR3 length, clone size, V gene. Clone size, where shown, is once, few, many, or a class for clones that have expanded.

ASTMRGQGFYGYT,TRBJ1-2,13,few,TRBV28
ASSLEARLAEAF,TRBJ1-1,12,few,TRBV4-1
SGGTADDGYT,TRBJ1-2,10,.,TRBV29-1
ASSLLDSGNTGELF,TRBJ2-2,14,many,TRBV5-1
ASSSRTGPVWWSYT,TRBJ1-2,14,.,TRBV11-1
ASALSSGNTIY,TRBJ1-3,11,few,TRBV12-3/TRBV12-4
ASSSQGDEAF,TRBJ1-1,10,.,TRBV6-2/TRBV6-3
ASSAPGQGTGELF,TRBJ2-2,13,many,TRBV28
ASSPPMQYNSPLH,TRBJ1-6,13,many,TRBV7-2
ASSEGRLNQPQH,TRBJ1-5,12,once,TRBV6-1
ASSPQGRGSGNTIY,TRBJ1-3,14,many,TRBV5-1
ASSHGGPLGGYT,TRBJ1-2,12,.,TRBV18
ASSPRYSGGRGDTQY,TRBJ2-3,15,.,TRBV18
SDADNEQF,TRBJ2-1,8,few,TRBV20-1
ASSPRDSRDTQY,TRBJ2-3,12,.,TRBV6-5
ASSPSSAGAAGANVLT,TRBJ2-6,16,few,TRBV18
ASSLLGRGGTDTQY,TRBJ2-3,14,.,TRBV7-9
ASSPSGGRSTDTQY,TRBJ2-3,14,.,TRBV4-1
ASSSQGGTDTQY,TRBJ2-3,12,few,TRBV6-5
ASSLGRGADTQY,TRBJ2-3,12,few,TRBV5-1
ASSPRMGDEYGDTQY,TRBJ2-3,15,few,TRBV5-4
ASSLAPETGSEKLF,TRBJ1-4,14,.,TRBV7-8
ASSFRISGGPTGELF,TRBJ2-2,15,few,TRBV9
ATPGFVGNAQETQY,TRBJ2-5,14,many,TRBV7-9
ASSLQGASPHTQY,TRBJ2-3,13,many,TRBV6-5
ASSWTSGGRGEQF,TRBJ2-1,13,few,TRBV5-1